A single sample is the source of the 4 T cell receptor beta chains below, sequenced in a study of cytomegalovirus exposure and HLA in healthy donors. Profiling relied on immunoSEQ multiplex PCR, and the TCRdb table lists in-frame clones only, not all of them. The profile shows approximately 300,000 clones, roughly 85% of them singletons. Specimen: PBMCs. Receptors originate from a woman aged 18-35 years in good health and CMV-seronegative.

V usage is TRBV6-5 and J usage is TRBJ1-1, with 7 bases matching TRBD1. Trimming removed 2 bases from V and 11 bases from J; junction bases left unmatched: 17. This CDR3 comprises 16 residues. Germline CDR1 is MNHEY and CDR2 is SVGAGI. Here the CDR3 reads CASSYEFGQGVMAAFF. CDR3 in DNA: TGTGCCAGCAGTTACGAATTTGGGCAGGGGGTAATGGCGGCTTTCTTT.

The chain recombines TRBV2 with TRBJ2-5; D ambiguous. This CDR3 has 12 residues. Trimming removed 6 bases at V and 2 bases at J, with 7 bases between. Germline loops: CDR1 SNHLY, CDR2 FYNNEI. CDR3 sequence: CASSATQETQYF. The CDR3 bases are TGTGCCAGCAGCGCGACACAAGAGACCCAGTACTTC.

In its sample, this clone was seen once. This rearrangement joins TRBV30 to TRBJ1-2, with 9 nucleotides matching TRBD1. V trimming: 1 base; J trimming: 2 bases; junction bases outside the gene matches: 8. There are 16 residues in the CDR3. Germline-derived CDR1 and CDR2 are GTSNPN and SVGIG (reference sequence). DNA of the CDR3: TGTGCCTGGAGTGCGACAATGGACAGGGGAAACTATGGCTACACCTTC. Protein: CAWSATMDRGNYGYTF.

The genes are TRBV15 and TRBJ2-5; maybe TRBD1 (5 bases). Germline CDR1 and CDR2: LNHNV and YYDKDF (reference sequence). The CDR3 is 14 residues long. V was pared by 1 base and J by 2 bases, with 8 bases between. The CDR3 region is CATSRVGPQETQYF. In DNA, the CDR3 is TGTGCCACCAGCAGAGTGGGGCCGCAAGAGACCCAGTACTTC.